This entry lists 24 T cell receptor beta chains sequenced from one sample in a study of blood T cell repertoires in COVID-19 (dated by TCRdb to 2020 to 2022). Preparation of the library involved the immunoSEQ multiplex PCR assay. As stored in TCRdb, this immuneACCESS dataset retains in-frame rearrangements with V and J assigned. A fraction of the clones does not appear; measured against another copy, unresolved V genes explain less than half of the discrepancy, and the remainder lacks a known reason. In this sample the table shows about 220,000 clones, around 85% of which occur a single time. The ten largest make up approximately 2.3% of the sample. The source material was peripheral blood. The receptors originated from a woman aged 70-85 years with COVID-19, enrolled during active disease.

The CDR3 here is CASSWLAGGTYEQYF. CDR3 nucleotide sequence: TGTGCCAGCAGTTGGCTAGCGGGGGGTACCTACGAGCAGTACTTC. V gene TRBV6-2 or TRBV6-3 combines with J gene TRBJ2-7; TRBD2 matches at 11 bases. The length of the CDR3 is 15 residues. Germline lookup yields CDR1 MNHEY and CDR2 SVGEGT. Losses at the gene ends were 4 bases for V and 2 bases for J; bases not matched to a gene: 4.

V usage is TRBV4-3 and J usage is TRBJ2-1, with D possibly matching TRBD1 (6 bases). The CDR3 contains 15 residues. Germline CDR1 and CDR2: LGHNA and YSLEER. V lost 5 bases, J lost 1 base, and 12 bases lay in between. CDR3 sequence: CASSRGYDSYNEQFF. CDR3 sequence (DNA): TGCGCCAGCAGCAGGGGGTATGATTCCTACAATGAGCAGTTCTTC.

This clone was picked up one time. The V gene is TRBV18, the J gene TRBJ1-3; 10 positions match TRBD1. Germline V lookup: CDR1 KGHSH, CDR2 LQKENI. The trim removed 6 bases at V and 9 bases at J, leaving 5 bases unmatched. The CDR3 runs to 13 residues. The CDR3 nucleotides are TGTGCCAGCTCGACGGGACAGGGGACCACCATATATTTT. Residues: CASSTGQGTTIYF.

The J gene is TRBJ2-7, the V gene TRBV7-3; TRBD1 agrees at 9 bases. V was pared by 5 bases and J by 7 bases, with 6 bases of the junction left unmatched. CDR3 length: 13 residues. In germline, CDR1 is SGHTA, CDR2 FQGTGA. CDR3 amino acids: CASSAGTGWEQYF. The CDR3 nucleotides read TGTGCCAGCAGCGCGGGGACAGGGTGGGAGCAGTACTTC. Full variable domain (remainder filled in from reference TRBV7-3 and TRBJ2-7): GAGVSQTPSNKVTEKGKYVELRCDPISGHTALYWYRQSLGQGPEFLIYFQGTGAADDSGLPNDRFFAVRPEGSVSTLKIQRTERGDSAVYLCASSAGTGWEQYFGPGTRLTVT.

This chain joins TRBV18 and TRBJ2-3; 13 nucleotides agree with TRBD2. The CDR3 totals 17 residues. V trimming: 4 bases; J trimming: 1 base; junction bases outside the gene matches: 5. In germline, CDR1 is KGHSH, CDR2 LQKENI. The CDR3 DNA is TGTGCCAGCTCACTGGGAGGACTAGCGGGGGGCACAGATACGCAGTATTTT. Its protein is CASSLGGLAGGTDTQYF. The entire variable domain, with the rest obtained from reference TRBV18 and TRBJ2-3, is as follows: NAGVMQNPRHLVRRRGQEARLRCSPMKGHSHVYWYRQLPEEGLKFMVYLQKENIIDESGMPKERFSAEFPKEGPSILRIQQVVRGDSAAYFCASSLGGLAGGTDTQYFGPGTRLTVL.

The chain couples TRBV6-2 or TRBV6-3 to TRBJ2-7; weak D call: TRBD2 (5 bases). V shed 6 bases and J shed 6 bases, with 18 bases lying between them. This CDR3 contains 14 residues. From germline, CDR1 is MNHEY and CDR2 SVGEGT. The DNA for the CDR3 is TGTGCCAGCAGCCTACTATCGGGGTCCGCCGAGCAGTACTTC. This encodes CASSLLSGSAEQYF.

V and J are TRBV21-1 and TRBJ2-1; the listed D gene, TRBD2, was not tested against the DNA. TRBV21-1 is a listed pseudogene. The CDR3 has 16 residues. CDR3 nucleotide sequence: TGTGCCAGCAGCAACTGGGGAGCGGAGATCCCTGTGAAGCAGTTCTTC. Encoded protein: CASSNWGAEIPVKQFF.

This clone appeared a single time. The chain joins TRBV5-4 to TRBJ2-3; a possible D gene is TRBD2 (6 bases). Germline V gene data show CDR1 as SGHNT and CDR2 as YYREEE (reference sequence). V was shortened by 1 base and J by 3 bases, with 9 bases between the two germline ends. The CDR3 runs to 14 residues. CDR3 sequence: CASSLNGGTDTQYF. In DNA form, the CDR3 reads TGTGCCAGCAGCTTGAATGGGGGGACAGATACGCAGTATTTT.

V usage is TRBV18 and J usage is TRBJ1-2; D remains ambiguous. The germline CDR1 and CDR2 sequences are KGHSH and LQKENI. Trimming shortened V by 3 bases and J by 6 bases, and 11 bases separated the two germline ends. This CDR3 region has 13 residues. CDR3 in amino acids: CASSPEIRDGYTF. CDR3 nucleotide sequence: TGTGCCAGCTCACCCGAAATCCGGGATGGCTACACCTTC.

Only a few counts were recorded for this clone. This chain joins TRBV29-1 and TRBJ1-1; no definite D call. The V and J ends lost 2 bases and 3 bases respectively, with 7 bases between them. CDR1 is SQVTM and CDR2 is ANQGSEA in the germline V gene. The CDR3 has 12 residues. The CDR3: CSVERQDTEAFF. In DNA, the CDR3 is TGCAGCGTTGAACGCCAGGACACTGAAGCTTTCTTT.

The rearrangement links TRBV7-9 to TRBJ2-7; D not resolved. V lost 4 bases and J lost 4, with 14 bases in between. CDR1 SEHNR and CDR2 FQNEAQ come from the germline V gene (reference sequence). The CDR3 loop spans 14 amino acids. CDR3 in amino acids: CASSYAGTSYEQYF. CDR3 in DNA: TGTGCCAGCAGCTACGCAGGCACGAGTTACGAGCAGTACTTC.

The chain has TRBV3-1 (or the pseudogene TRBV3-2) and TRBJ1-6, with TRBD1 matching over 8 bases. There are 16 residues in the CDR3. J gave up 10 bases and V 0 bases, and 8 bases lay outside the gene matches. The germline V gene has CDR1 LGHDT and CDR2 YNNKEL (reference sequence). The chain's CDR3 is CASSQDGTGPLSPLHF. CDR3 coding DNA: TGTGCCAGCAGCCAAGACGGGACAGGTCCTCTGTCACCCCTCCACTTT.

The chain uses TRBV19 and TRBJ1-5; 8 bases align to TRBD1. Germline CDR1 reads LNHDA; CDR2 reads SQIVND (reference sequence). The V and J ends lost 6 bases and 4 bases, in that order; junction bases with no gene match: 8. The CDR3 is made up of 15 amino acids. Written as DNA, the CDR3 is TGTGCCAGTAGCCCGACAGGGGTAGCAAATCAGCCCCAGCATTTT. Residues: CASSPTGVANQPQHF.

The J gene is TRBJ1-6, the V gene TRBV3-1 (or the pseudogene TRBV3-2), with 9 bases that match TRBD1. This CDR3 has 14 residues. V was pared by 4 bases and J by 10 bases, with 5 bases of the junction left unmatched. Germline CDR1 is LGHDT and CDR2 is YNNKEL (reference sequence). CDR3 protein: CASSRVGQGSPLHF. In DNA form, the CDR3 reads TGTGCCAGCAGCCGCGTGGGACAGGGCTCACCCCTCCACTTT.

In its sample, this clone was seen many times. Distinct nucleotide sequences in the sample also encode this CDR3. The rearrangement links TRBV7-2 to TRBJ1-4; possibly TRBD1 for D (6 bases). The CDR3 contains 17 residues. Per germline, CDR1 SGHTA and CDR2 FQGNSA. V shed 4 bases and J shed 0 bases, with 15 bases lying between them. The CDR3 DNA reads TGTGCCAGCAGCTGGAGGGGGGGGATTGCAACTAATGAAAAACTGTTTTTT. It is translated as CASSWRGGIATNEKLFF.

V usage is TRBV7-2 and J usage is TRBJ2-5; TRBD2 agrees at 8 bases. Germline V gives CDR1 SGHTA, CDR2 FQGNSA. This CDR3 contains 17 residues. V was clipped by 5 bases and J by 4 bases; unmatched bases: 15. This chain's CDR3 is CASSLDLAGGRRETQYF. The CDR3 nucleotides are TGTGCCAGCAGCCTGGATCTCGCGGGGGGACGTCGAGAGACCCAGTACTTC.

This sequence joins TRBV19 and TRBJ2-2; TRBD2 matches at 7 bases. J lost 6 bases, V lost 5 bases, and 12 bases had no gene match. The CDR3 loop spans 16 amino acids. Germline assignment: CDR1 LNHDA and CDR2 SQIVND (reference sequence). This CDR3 is CASSQRLAGSAGELFF. The CDR3 DNA sequence: TGTGCCAGTAGTCAACGACTAGCTGGATCCGCCGGGGAGCTGTTTTTT.

The chain combines TRBV4-3 with TRBJ2-2; TRBD2 matches at 8 bases. Germline values: CDR1 LGHNA, CDR2 YSLEER. The CDR3 totals 20 residues. V was pared by 5 bases and J by 0 bases, with 17 bases of the junction left unmatched. The CDR3 DNA is TGCGCCAGCAGCGCACTAGCGGTTCGCCGGGGGTTCTCGAACACCGGGGAGCTGTTTTTT. Residues: CASSALAVRRGFSNTGELFF.

The chain recombines TRBV7-2 with TRBJ2-7; D may be TRBD2 (6 bases). The CDR3 is 13 residues long. Trimming took 4 bases from V and 2 from J, leaving 9 bases between them. CDR1 is SGHTA, CDR2 FQGNSA, per germline. In nucleotides, the CDR3 is TGTGCCAGCAGCTCACGGGGGACCTACGAGCAGTACTTC. Its translation is CASSSRGTYEQYF.

This rearrangement joins TRBV5-8 to TRBJ2-3, with 12 bases aligning to TRBD2. This CDR3 region has 17 residues. V lost 0 bases, J lost 3 bases, and 5 bases stayed unmatched. Looked up from germline, CDR1 is SGHTS and CDR2 is YDEGEE. The CDR3 loop is CASSLAGTSGLTDTQYF. Here the CDR3 DNA reads TGTGCCAGCAGCTTGGCCGGGACTAGCGGGTTGACAGATACGCAGTATTTT. Supplemented by reference TRBV5-8 and TRBJ2-3, the full variable domain reads EAGVTQSPTHLIKTRGQQATLRCSPISGHTSVYWYQQALGLGLQFLLWYDEGEERNRGNFPPRFSGRQFPNYSSELNVNALELEDSALYLCASSLAGTSGLTDTQYFGPGTRLTVL.

The chain is built from TRBV5-5 and TRBJ1-2, with D tentatively TRBD1 (5 bases). V lost 0 bases to trimming and J lost 2 bases, with 14 bases between them. CDR3 length equals 16 residues. CDR1 is SGHKS, CDR2 YYEKEE, per germline (reference sequence). The CDR3 loop reads CASSLGGRTINYGYTF. The CDR3 DNA reads TGTGCCAGCAGCTTGGGGGGCAGGACGATCAACTATGGCTACACCTTC. The full variable domain, its missing parts supplied by reference TRBV5-5 and TRBJ1-2, is DAGVTQSPTHLIKTRGQQVTLRCSPISGHKSVSWYQQVLGQGPQFIFQYYEKEERGRGNFPDRFSARQFPNYSSELNVNALLLGDSALYLCASSLGGRTINYGYTFGSGTRLTVV.

The rearrangement uses TRBV11-3 and TRBJ1-3, with D possibly TRBD1 on 6 matching bases. Between the trimmed V and J ends, which lost 1 base and 1 base, there was a span of 11 bases. The CDR3 length is 16 residues. Per the germline V gene, CDR1 is SGHNT and CDR2 is YENEEA. Here the CDR3 DNA reads TGTGCCAGCAGCTTAGGGACAGCCTCTTCTGGAAACACCATATATTTT. Amino acids: CASSLGTASSGNTIYF.

This clone was seen once. The chain recombines TRBV29-1 with TRBJ1-2; the match to TRBD1 covers 7 bases. CDR1 is SQVTM, CDR2 ANQGSEA, per germline. The trim removed 2 bases at V and 5 bases at J, leaving 8 bases unmatched. This CDR3 comprises 14 residues. The DNA for the CDR3 is TGCAGCGTTGAATCGGGGGACAGACGTTATGGCTACACCTTC. Amino acid sequence: CSVESGDRRYGYTF. The whole variable domain, remainder taken from reference TRBV29-1 and TRBJ1-2, is SAVISQKPSRDICQRGTSLTIQCQVDSQVTMMFWYRQQPGQSLTLIATANQGSEATYESGFVIDKFPISRPNLTFSTLTVSNMSPEDSSIYLCSVESGDRRYGYTFGSGTRLTVV.

This chain connects TRBV27 to TRBJ1-6, with TRBD1 matching 9 bases. The V and J ends lost 4 bases and 10 bases, in that order; junction bases with no gene match: 5. The CDR3 is 14 amino acids. The V gene's germline CDR1 is MNHEY and CDR2 SMNVEV (reference sequence). The CDR3 reads CASSSGTGKSPLHF. The CDR3 DNA follows: TGTGCCAGCAGTTCCGGGACAGGGAAATCACCCCTCCACTTT.